One and the same sample provided the 21 T cell receptor beta chains below, sequenced in a study of T cells after yellow fever vaccination. TCRdb reprocessed the 5' RACE reads via MiXCR and lists one record per CDR3 protein. The table has about 240,000 distinct CDR3 sequences, 6.9% seen once. The sequencing used CD4+ T cells sorted from PBMCs, collected 15 days after the yellow fever booster vaccination. These receptors all stem from a man aged 25 to 45 who received the YFV17D yellow fever vaccine.

V and J are TRBV21-1 and TRBJ1-1. TRBV21-1 is labeled a pseudogene. The CDR3 sequence is 13 residues long. In nucleotides, the CDR3 is TGTGCCAGCAGCATAGGCCACAACACTGAAGCTTTCTTT. Its protein is CASSIGHNTEAFF.

A few counts support this clonotype. The rearrangement joins TRBV18 to TRBJ2-4; D is unresolved. The CDR3 consists of 13 residues. Trimming shortened V by 0 bases and J by 7 bases, and 7 bases separated the two germline ends. Germline V gives CDR1 KGHSH, CDR2 LQKENI. The CDR3 spells CASSPPVRNIQYF. As DNA, the CDR3 is TGTGCCAGCTCACCACCAGTACGGAACATTCAGTACTTC.

This chain connects TRBV28 to TRBJ2-2; 8 bases are shared with TRBD2. The CDR3 is made up of 15 amino acids. CDR1 is MDHEN, CDR2 SYDVKM, per germline. V gave up 6 bases and J gave up 6 bases; unmatched junction bases: 9. Written as DNA, the CDR3 is TGTGCCAGCAGCGCGCGGCGGGGGGTCCCCGGGGAGCTGTTTTTT. Translating gives CASSARRGVPGELFF.

This clonotype was seen ten or more times. The genes are TRBV25-1 and TRBJ2-5, with D possibly matching TRBD1 (5 bases). The germline V gene encodes CDR1 MGHDK and CDR2 SYGVNS. V was shortened by 5 bases and J by 5 bases, with 12 bases between the two germline ends. The CDR3 runs to 13 residues. Here the CDR3 reads CASSKGLGETQYF. The CDR3 DNA is TGTGCCAGCAGTAAGGGGTTGGGTGAGACCCAGTACTTC. Based on the CDR3 plus reference TRBV25-1 and TRBJ2-5, the full variable domain is EADIYQTPRYLVIGTGKKITLECSQTMGHDKMYWYQQDPGMELHLIHYSYGVNSTEKGDLSSESTVSRIRTEHFPLTLESARPSHTSQYLCASSKGLGETQYFGPGTRLLVL.

This clonotype has a handful of counts. The V and J genes are TRBV20-1 and TRBJ1-1; D may be TRBD1 (6 bases). Germline V gene lookup returns CDR1 DFQATT and CDR2 SNEGSKA (reference sequence). This CDR3 has 13 amino acids. Trimming took 6 bases from V and 8 from J, leaving 19 bases between them. The CDR3 region has the DNA TGCAGTGCCAGAAACGGTTTGGGGGGCGAAGCTTTCTTT. Amino acid sequence: CSARNGLGGEAFF.

This clonotype was found many times. The chain combines TRBV9 with TRBJ2-1; D not certain. The germline V gene has CDR1 SGDLS and CDR2 YYNGEE. The ends were cut back, 0 bases at V and 9 bases at J, with 16 bases in the middle. There are 15 residues in the CDR3. CDR3 DNA sequence: TGTGCCAGCAGCGTAGAGTCTTTTCTAGGTAGTGAGCAGTTCTTC. Protein sequence: CASSVESFLGSEQFF. Drawing the rest from reference TRBV9 and TRBJ2-1, the complete variable domain is DSGVTQTPKHLITATGQRVTLRCSPRSGDLSVYWYQQSLDQGLQFLIQYYNGEERAKGNILERFSAQQFPDLHSELNLSSLELGDSALYFCASSVESFLGSEQFFGPGTRLTVL.

This chain connects TRBV12-3 or TRBV12-4 to TRBJ2-7, with 7 bases aligning to TRBD2. V was pared by 7 bases and J by 4 bases, with 10 bases of the junction left unmatched. This CDR3 has 14 amino acids. The CDR3 bases are TGTGCCAGCAATAGGCGGGCTAGCGGTTACGAGCAGTACTTC. It translates to CASNRRASGYEQYF.

This clonotype was observed a handful of times. This chain links TRBV5-6 with TRBJ2-1, with 9 bases lining up with TRBD2. V gave up 6 bases and J gave up 6 bases; unmatched junction bases: 7. CDR1 and CDR2 from the germline V gene are SGHDT and YYEEEE. The CDR3 spans 14 residues. The DNA for the CDR3 is TGTGCCAGCACCCTTATTAGCGGGAGCAATGAGCAGTTCTTC. Its protein is CASTLISGSNEQFF. Full variable domain (outside the CDR3, taken from reference TRBV5-6 and TRBJ2-1): DAGVTQSPTHLIKTRGQQVTLRCSPKSGHDTVSWYQQALGQGPQFIFQYYEEEERQRGNFPDRFSGHQFPNYSSELNVNALLLGDSALYLCASTLISGSNEQFFGPGTRLTVL.

The CDR3 bases are TGTGCCAGCAGCCAGGGTTTGGATCAGCCCCAGCATTTT. It is translated as CASSQGLDQPQHF. The chain carries TRBV7-9 and TRBJ1-5, with D maybe TRBD1 (5 bases). V was trimmed by 5 bases and J by 5 bases, leaving 10 bases between them. CDR1 SEHNR and CDR2 FQNEAQ come from the germline V gene (reference sequence). The CDR3 has 13 amino acids.

The table lists this clonotype with many counts. The V and J genes are TRBV4-3 and TRBJ2-1; 13 bases align to TRBD2. Germline CDR1 LGHNA, CDR2 YSLEER. Unmatched junction bases numbered 6, after V lost 4 bases and J lost 6 bases. The CDR3 has 16 amino acids. The DNA of the CDR3 is TGCGCCAGCAGCCCGACCGGGACTAGCGGGATCAATGAGCAGTTCTTC. This translates into CASSPTGTSGINEQFF.

The genes are TRBV10-1 and TRBJ2-5; unclear D gene. Germline V gives CDR1 WNHNN, CDR2 SYGVQD (reference sequence). V lost 0 bases and J lost 5, with 19 bases in between. The CDR3 spans 17 residues. The CDR3 here is CASSESRRVDTSETQYF. CDR3 DNA: TGCGCCAGCAGTGAGTCGCGAAGGGTAGACACATCGGAGACCCAGTACTTC.

This clonotype was counted at least ten times. The chain joins TRBV6-5 to TRBJ1-3; D is unresolved. Deletions cut 2 bases from V and 0 bases from J, with 17 bases between. Germline values: CDR1 MNHEY, CDR2 SVGAGI. This CDR3 has 18 residues. The CDR3 nucleotides read TGTGCCAGCAGTTACATCGGCAAAGGCAGAGCCTCTGGAAACACCATATATTTT. Its translation: CASSYIGKGRASGNTIYF.

The chain couples TRBV3-1 to TRBJ2-3; TRBD1 matches at 7 bases. V lost 3 bases and J lost 7; bases outside the gene matches: 13. The germline gives CDR1 LGHDT, CDR2 YNNKEL (reference sequence). This CDR3 comprises 16 residues. The CDR3 is CASSHRDSYSRNTQYF. CDR3 nucleotide sequence: TGTGCCAGCAGCCATAGGGACAGTTATTCAAGGAATACGCAGTATTTT.

In this sample, this clonotype turned up many times. This sequence joins TRBV20-1 and TRBJ2-5; 10 bases align to TRBD2. The CDR3 spans 16 residues. Per the germline V gene, CDR1 is DFQATT and CDR2 is SNEGSKA (reference sequence). Unmatched junction bases numbered 12, after V lost 3 bases and J lost 5 bases. CDR3 DNA: TGCAGTGCTAGTGGAGCCGGGACTAGCGTTGGGGAGACCCAGTACTTC. It yields the protein CSASGAGTSVGETQYF.

A few counts support this clonotype. V gene TRBV25-1 combines with J gene TRBJ2-7; 11 bases fit TRBD1. This CDR3 has 12 amino acids. V shed 9 bases and J 7 bases; nucleotides not matched to a gene: 5. Per the germline V gene, CDR1 is MGHDK and CDR2 is SYGVNS. The CDR3 DNA sequence: TGTGCCAGTCGGGACAGGGGGTGTGAGCAGTACTTC. It specifies CASRDRGCEQYF.

This chain joins TRBV20-1 and TRBJ2-5, with D maybe TRBD1 (5 bases). Looked up from germline, CDR1 is DFQATT and CDR2 is SNEGSKA (reference sequence). The CDR3 totals 16 residues. The CDR3 loop reads CSSAWLQAQSFETQYF. The CDR3 DNA sequence: TGCAGCAGCGCCTGGTTACAGGCGCAATCTTTCGAGACCCAGTACTTC.

In this sample, this clonotype turned up a few times. V usage is TRBV19 and J usage is TRBJ2-7; D call uncertain. The germline gives CDR1 LNHDA, CDR2 SQIVND (reference sequence). The CDR3 runs to 13 residues. Trimming stripped 5 bases from V and 0 bases from J, with 8 bases between. The CDR3 loop reads CASSQASSYEQYF. In nucleotides, the CDR3 is TGTGCCAGTAGTCAGGCGAGCTCCTACGAGCAGTACTTC. Variable domain in full (rest from reference TRBV19 and TRBJ2-7): DGGITQSPKYLFRKEGQNVTLSCEQNLNHDAMYWYRQDPGQGLRLIYYSQIVNDFQKGDIAEGYSVSREKKESFPLTVTSAQKNPTAFYLCASSQASSYEQYFGPGTRLTVT.

About this clonotype: Possible read error: a much larger clone is one base away. The J gene is TRBJ2-7, the V gene TRBV20-1; the D gene could be TRBD1 or TRBD2 (5 bases each). Germline CDR1 and CDR2: DFQATT and SNEGSKA (reference sequence). The CDR3 has 14 residues. The V and J ends lost 4 bases and 5 bases respectively, with 18 bases between them. The CDR3 region is CSATSSKGTHEQYF. In nucleotides, the CDR3 is TGCAGTGCTACCTCCTCGAAAGGGACCCACGAGCAGTACTTC.

The chain has TRBV15 and TRBJ2-7; 9 bases align to TRBD1. The CDR3 totals 16 residues. Per germline, CDR1 LNHNV and CDR2 YYDKDF (reference sequence). The ends lost 3 bases at V and 7 bases at J; junction bases unmatched: 13. This CDR3 reads CATSSLGPGQGKEQYF. The CDR3 nucleotides read TGTGCCACCAGCAGTCTAGGTCCGGGACAGGGAAAGGAGCAGTACTTC.

This clonotype was found once. The chain uses TRBV20-1 and TRBJ2-1; 8 bases fit TRBD2. Germline trimming cut 3 bases from V and 0 bases from J; bases unmatched to any gene: 7. The V gene's germline CDR1 is DFQATT and CDR2 SNEGSKA (reference sequence). The CDR3 sequence is 16 residues long. In nucleotides, the CDR3 is TGCAGTGCTAGCCTAGCGAGCGGGAGCTCCTACAATGAGCAGTTCTTC. Protein: CSASLASGSSYNEQFF.

Many counts were recorded for this clonotype. The V call is TRBV10-2, the J call TRBJ2-7; perhaps TRBD2 as D (6 bases). V was shortened by 4 bases and J by 4 bases, with 11 bases between the two germline ends. From germline, CDR1 is WSHSY and CDR2 SAAADI. This CDR3 is built from 13 residues. The chain's CDR3 is CASSGEESYEQYF. CDR3 sequence (DNA): TGCGCCAGCAGTGGGGAGGAGAGTTACGAGCAGTACTTC.